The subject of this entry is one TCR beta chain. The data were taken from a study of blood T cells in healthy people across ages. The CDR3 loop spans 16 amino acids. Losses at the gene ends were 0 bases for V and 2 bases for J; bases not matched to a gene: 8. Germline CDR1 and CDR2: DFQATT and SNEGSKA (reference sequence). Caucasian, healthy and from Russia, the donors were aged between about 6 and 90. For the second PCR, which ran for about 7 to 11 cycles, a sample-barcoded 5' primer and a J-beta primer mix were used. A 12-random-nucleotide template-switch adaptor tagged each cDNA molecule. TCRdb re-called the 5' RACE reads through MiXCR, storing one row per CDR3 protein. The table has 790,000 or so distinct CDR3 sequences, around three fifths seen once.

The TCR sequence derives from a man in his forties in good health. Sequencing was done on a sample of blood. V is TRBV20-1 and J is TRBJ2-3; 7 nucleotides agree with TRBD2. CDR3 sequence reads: CSARDDERGHTDTQYF. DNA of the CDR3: TGCAGTGCTAGAGATGACGAGCGGGGCCACACAGATACGCAGTATTTT.